This T cell receptor (beta chain) was sequenced in a study of T cells in localized non-small cell lung cancer. Germline assignment: CDR1 SGHNT and CDR2 YENEEA. This CDR3 spans 15 amino acids. After removal of 5 bases from V and 10 bases from J, the junction contained 8 bases not matched to a gene. On this clone itself: The antigen remains unidentified.

Sequencing used immunoSEQ multiplex PCR; TCRdb keeps in-frame clones, though not all of them. The table records roughly 14,000 clones, more than 65% of them present only once. The study's findings and limits: Across samples, adjacent lung featured a median roughly 60 of the top 100 tumor clones. Sequence data derive from only one tumor region, so heterogeneity remains possible.

The chain combines TRBV11-3 with TRBJ1-6; TRBD1 agrees at 10 bases. The material was peripheral blood, obtained before any cancer treatment. This receptor was obtained from a female donor aged 60 or older with stage I squamous cell lung carcinoma. The CDR3, as DNA: TGTGCCAGCAGCCCGGGACAGGGGAGACGATCACCCCTCCACTTT. Protein sequence: CASSPGQGRRSPLHF.